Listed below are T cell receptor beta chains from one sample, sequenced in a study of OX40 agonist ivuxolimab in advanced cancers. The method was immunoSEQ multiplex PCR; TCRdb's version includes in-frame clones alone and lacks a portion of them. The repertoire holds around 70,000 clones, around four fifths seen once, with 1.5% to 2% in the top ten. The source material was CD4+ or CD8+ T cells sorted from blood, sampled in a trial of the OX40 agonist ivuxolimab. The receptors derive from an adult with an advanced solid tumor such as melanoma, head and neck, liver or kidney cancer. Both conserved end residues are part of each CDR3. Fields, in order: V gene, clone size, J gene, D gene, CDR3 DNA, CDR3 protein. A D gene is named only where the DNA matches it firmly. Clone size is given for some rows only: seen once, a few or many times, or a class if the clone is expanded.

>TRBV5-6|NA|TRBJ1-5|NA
TGTGCCAGCAGCTTTCTTAGGGATGATCAGCCCCAGCATTTT
CASSFLRDDQPQHF
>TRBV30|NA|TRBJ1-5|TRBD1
TGTGCCTGGACCGGGACAGGAGATCAGCCCCAGCATTTT
CAWTGTGDQPQHF
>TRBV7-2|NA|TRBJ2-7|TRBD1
TGTGCCAGCAGCTTAGCAGGGGGCGCCTACGAGCAGTACTTC
CASSLAGGAYEQYF
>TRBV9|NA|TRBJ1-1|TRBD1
TGTGCCAGCAGCGGTCAGGGGGAGGATTGGGTGAACACTGAAGCTTTCTTT
CASSGQGEDWVNTEAFF
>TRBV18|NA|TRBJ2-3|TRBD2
TGTGCCACCTCCCCCGGGGGGGCGAGCACAGATACGCAGTATTTT
CATSPGGASTDTQYF
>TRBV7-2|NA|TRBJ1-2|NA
TGTGCCAGCAGCTTAGACAGTAAGGGGCGAGGCTACACCTTC
CASSLDSKGRGYTF
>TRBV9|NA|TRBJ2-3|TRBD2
TGTGCCAGCAGCGCGACTAGCGGGAGGATGACAGATACGCAGTATTTT
CASSATSGRMTDTQYF
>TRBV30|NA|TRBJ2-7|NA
TGTGCCTGGAGTCAGGGAAGATACGAGCAGTACTTC
CAWSQGRYEQYF
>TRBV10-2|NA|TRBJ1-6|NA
TGCGCCAGCAGTGAACGGGCCAGGGAGCCCCTCCACTTT
CASSERAREPLHF
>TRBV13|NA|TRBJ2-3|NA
TGTGCCAGCAGCTTAGCGGGGCAGTTTGAGGATACGCAGTATTTT
CASSLAGQFEDTQYF
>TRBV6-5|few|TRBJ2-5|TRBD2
TGTGCCAGCAGACTTAGCGGGGGGGCCCAAGAGACCCAGTACTTC
CASRLSGGAQETQYF
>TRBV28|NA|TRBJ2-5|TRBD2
TGTGCCAGCACCCCTGGGGCGGGGGAGCAAGAGACCCAGTACTTC
CASTPGAGEQETQYF
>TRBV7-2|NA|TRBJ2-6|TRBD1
TGTGCCAGCAGCTTCAGGGGGCGCGGGGCCAACGTCCTGACTTTC
CASSFRGRGANVLTF
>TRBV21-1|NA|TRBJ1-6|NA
TGTGCCAGCAGCAAGGACAGGGTGTTCACCTTTTCACCCCTCCACTTT
CASSKDRVFTFSPLHF
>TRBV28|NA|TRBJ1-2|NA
TGTGCCAGCAGTTTTTGGGGTCAGAATCTTTATGGCTACACCTTC
CASSFWGQNLYGYTF
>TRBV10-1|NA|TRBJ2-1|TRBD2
TGCGCCAGCAGTGAGGGTAGCGGGACGAGCTCCTACAATGAGCAGTTCTTC
CASSEGSGTSSYNEQFF
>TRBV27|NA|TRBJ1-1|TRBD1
TGTGCCAGCAGTTTGGACAGGGCTTTCACTGAAGCTTTCTTT
CASSLDRAFTEAFF
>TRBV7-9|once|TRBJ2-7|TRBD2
TGTGCCAGCAGCCTTTTAGAGGTAGCGGGAGGAATGGCCTACGAGCAGTACTTC
CASSLLEVAGGMAYEQYF
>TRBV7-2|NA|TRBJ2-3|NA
TGTGCCAGCAGCTTAGAGGTGGGGGGCTATACCATGTATACGCAGTATTTT
CASSLEVGGYTMYTQYF
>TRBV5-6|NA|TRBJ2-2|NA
TGTGCCAGCAGCTTGGCAGGGTGGCAGATTGCGGGGGAGCTGTTTTTT
CASSLAGWQIAGELFF
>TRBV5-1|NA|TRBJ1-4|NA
TGCGCCAGCAGCATGGACAGCGAGGCTAATGAAAAACTGTTTTTT
CASSMDSEANEKLFF
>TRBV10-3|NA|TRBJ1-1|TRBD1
TGTGCCATCAGTGTGGGGACAGGGGCTGAAGCTTTCTTT
CAISVGTGAEAFF
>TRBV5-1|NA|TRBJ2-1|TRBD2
TGCGCCAGCAGCTCGCTAGCGGCGGGGGGGCTTTACAATGAGCAGTTCTTC
CASSSLAAGGLYNEQFF
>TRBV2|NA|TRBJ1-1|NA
TGTGCCAGCAGTGAGAGGAGGCTGAACACTGAAGCTTTCTTT
CASSERRLNTEAFF